These 10 T cell receptor beta chains share one sample of origin, sequenced in a study of blood T cell repertoires in COVID-19. Sequencing used immunoSEQ multiplex PCR; TCRdb keeps in-frame clones, though not all of them. The repertoire holds roughly 150,000 clones, with about 72% as singletons. Sequenced sample: peripheral blood. The receptors derive from a man aged 55 to 70 who had recovered from COVID-19.

This clone showed up just once. V usage is TRBV3-1 (or the pseudogene TRBV3-2) and J usage is TRBJ1-2; tentatively, D is TRBD1 (5 bases). The CDR3 spans 15 residues. V was pared by 4 bases and J by 4 bases, with 16 bases between. Germline loops: CDR1 LGHDT, CDR2 YNNKEL (reference sequence). CDR3: CASSRIRAGGYGYTF. As DNA, the CDR3 is TGTGCCAGCAGCCGAATCCGTGCGGGGGGCTATGGCTACACCTTC.

This rearrangement joins TRBV4-2 to TRBJ1-5; the match to TRBD1 covers 7 bases. The CDR3 runs to 14 residues. Germline-derived CDR1 and CDR2 are LGHNA and YNFKEQ. Losses at the gene ends were 3 bases for V and 6 bases for J; bases not matched to a gene: 5. The CDR3, as DNA: TGTGCCAGCAGCCAGGAGGGGGCCGGTCAGCCCCAGCATTTT. It yields the protein CASSQEGAGQPQHF.

V and J are TRBV5-1 and TRBJ1-2, with 9 bases fitting TRBD1. Trimming removed 0 bases from V and 8 bases from J; junction bases left unmatched: 8. The CDR3 contains 15 residues. The germline CDR1 and CDR2 sequences are SGHRS and YFSETQ. The CDR3: CASSLEGQGWQGYTF. CDR3 nucleotide sequence: TGCGCCAGCAGCTTGGAGGGACAGGGCTGGCAGGGCTACACCTTC.

The chain links TRBV18 to TRBJ1-2; possibly TRBD1 for D (5 bases). CDR1 KGHSH and CDR2 LQKENI come from the germline V gene. Between the trimmed V and J ends, which lost 3 bases and 4 bases, there was a span of 12 bases. The CDR3 contains 14 residues. The CDR3 DNA reads TGTGCCAGCTCACCGGACACCGACTCCTATGGCTACACCTTC. Translation: CASSPDTDSYGYTF. Filled out from reference TRBV18 and TRBJ1-2, the complete variable domain reads NAGVMQNPRHLVRRRGQEARLRCSPMKGHSHVYWYRQLPEEGLKFMVYLQKENIIDESGMPKERFSAEFPKEGPSILRIQQVVRGDSAAYFCASSPDTDSYGYTFGSGTRLTVV.

The chain is built from TRBV10-3 and TRBJ2-1; 8 bases fit TRBD2. The V gene end was trimmed by 5 bases and the J gene end by 6 bases; junction bases not matched to a gene: 15. Germline V gene data show CDR1 as ENHRY and CDR2 as SYGVKD. The CDR3 totals 17 residues. CDR3 nucleotide sequence: TGTGCCATCAGTCGGGCAGTCGGAGCGGGAGCAGGCAATGAGCAGTTCTTC. It translates to CAISRAVGAGAGNEQFF.

The V and J genes are TRBV7-8 and TRBJ1-2, with 9 bases fitting TRBD1. Germline CDR1 SGHVS, CDR2 FQNEAQ. Trimming took 5 bases from V and 4 from J; bases not matched to a gene: 8. This CDR3 spans 15 amino acids. The CDR3 sequence: CASSPGTGPRYGYTF. The CDR3 coding sequence is TGTGCCAGCAGCCCCGGGACAGGGCCTCGCTATGGCTACACCTTC.

The rearrangement uses TRBV5-4 and TRBJ1-2, with a weak D call TRBD1 (6 bases). This CDR3 comprises 14 residues. V lost 4 bases, J lost 4 bases, and 14 bases lay in between. Germline V gene sequence: CDR1 SGHNT, CDR2 YYREEE (reference sequence). CDR3 sequence: CASSPRTAAYGYTF. The DNA for the CDR3 is TGTGCCAGCAGCCCGAGGACAGCAGCCTATGGCTACACCTTC.

The rearrangement joins TRBV28 to TRBJ2-2, with D tentatively TRBD2 (5 bases). Trimming cost V 6 bases and J 0 bases, with 17 bases left between them. CDR3 length: 17 amino acids. CDR1 is MDHEN, CDR2 SYDVKM, per germline. This CDR3 reads CASRNRRLQTNTGELFF. The CDR3 nucleotides are TGTGCCAGCAGAAATCGGAGACTACAAACGAACACCGGGGAGCTGTTTTTT.

This chain connects TRBV18 to TRBJ1-2; TRBD1 aligns across 8 bases. The CDR3 runs to 14 residues. V lost 3 bases, J lost 4 bases, and 4 bases stayed unmatched. CDR1 is KGHSH, CDR2 LQKENI, per germline. CDR3 DNA sequence: TGTGCCAGCTCACCCCGACAGGGGATCTATGGCTACACCTTC. Amino acids: CASSPRQGIYGYTF.

On this clone: This sample also contains other DNA sequences that code for the same CDR3. The V and J genes are TRBV28 and TRBJ1-2; TRBD1 agrees at 9 bases. The CDR3 spans 14 residues. Germline V gene sequence: CDR1 MDHEN, CDR2 SYDVKM. With V trimmed by 3 bases and J by 2 bases, 1 base remained unmatched. CDR3 nucleotide sequence: TGTGCCAGCAGTTTTGGACAGGGGAACTATGGCTACACCTTC. This translates into CASSFGQGNYGYTF.